This T cell receptor (beta chain) was sequenced in a study of cytomegalovirus exposure and HLA in healthy donors. For the study at large: About 200 million T cells yielded around 100 million unique TCR beta sequences, as an earlier analysis found. Study-level points and caveats: Researchers reported in a later analysis that common viral pathogens appeared linked to several top clusters. When analyzed later, the rates of TCR association showed variation by HLA locus, with DRB1 the most and HLA-C the fewest.

PCR involved 60 Vbeta and 13 Jbeta primers. The protocol was immunoSEQ multiplex PCR, while the TCRdb copy is restricted to in-frame clones and leaves out a portion. Counted here are 100,000 to 150,000 clones, about 85% occurring once; the ten biggest clones make up 3% to 4%. Germline V gene sequence: CDR1 MNHNS, CDR2 SASEGT. The V and J ends lost 7 bases and 2 bases respectively, with 14 bases between them. The CDR3 runs to 14 residues. This clone was counted once. As yet, its antigen is unknown. The genes are TRBV6-1 and TRBJ1-2, with a tentative D call TRBD1 (5 bases). Sequenced material: PBMCs. This clonotype was sampled from a man younger than 35 in good health and CMV-seropositive. The DNA for the CDR3 is TGTGCCAGCAAAGTGGGGGGGGACAACTATGGCTACACCTTC. Amino acid sequence: CASKVGGDNYGYTF.